Shown below are 19 T cell receptor beta chains from a single sample sequenced in a study of HIV-infected patients and healthy controls. One entry per CDR3 protein, called by TCRdb with MiXCR from the 5' RACE reads. The sample records some 20,000 distinct CDR3 sequences, roughly 18% being singletons. Sequenced input: CD8+ T cells from blood. These receptor sequences come from a human donor in good health.

This clonotype showed up just a few times. The chain uses TRBV19 and TRBJ1-1; D uncertain. V was cut by 4 bases and J by 7 bases, with 16 bases left in between. The CDR3 covers 14 residues. Germline CDR1 is LNHDA and CDR2 is SQIVND (reference sequence). The DNA for the CDR3 is TGTGCCAGTAGTAATGTAAGGGATATGGATGAAGCTTTCTTT. As protein: CASSNVRDMDEAFF.

This clonotype was detected ten times or more. The chain uses TRBV9 and TRBJ1-5, with TRBD1 as a possible D gene (5 bases). The CDR3 loop spans 15 amino acids. The V gene's germline CDR1 is SGDLS and CDR2 YYNGEE. The V gene lost 3 bases and the J gene lost 1 base, with 11 bases spanning the gap. The CDR3 is CASSEHEGSNQPQHF. The CDR3 DNA is TGTGCCAGCAGCGAACATGAGGGGAGCAATCAGCCCCAGCATTTT.

The V gene is TRBV13, the J gene TRBJ1-4; TRBD1 might be the D (5 bases). This CDR3 is 16 amino acids long. V lost 5 bases to trimming and J lost 8 bases, with 21 bases between them. Looked up from germline, CDR1 is PRHDT and CDR2 is FYEKMQ (reference sequence). The CDR3 here is CASSPSGAGVREKLFF. In DNA form, the CDR3 reads TGTGCCAGCAGCCCCTCCGGAGCGGGGGTTCGAGAAAAACTGTTTTTT.

The gene calls are TRBV6-6 and TRBJ1-5, with D hard to call. Trimming shortened V by 6 bases and J by 6 bases, and 9 bases separated the two germline ends. The CDR3 extends over 12 amino acids. Germline V CDR1 and CDR2: MNHNY, SVGAGI (reference sequence). The CDR3 sequence is CASSPGGQPQHF. In DNA form, the CDR3 reads TGTGCCAGCAGCCCGGGTGGTCAGCCCCAGCATTTT.

The V call is TRBV6-5, the J call TRBJ2-7; TRBD1 matches at 10 bases. V lost 2 bases and J lost 4; bases outside the gene matches: 2. Germline CDR1 MNHEY, CDR2 SVGAGI. This CDR3 is built from 14 residues. The CDR3 is CASSYGTGAYEQYF. CDR3 coding DNA: TGTGCCAGCAGTTACGGGACAGGGGCGTACGAGCAGTACTTC.

The chain carries TRBV20-1 and TRBJ2-7; TRBD1 might be the D (6 bases). The V end lost 5 bases, the J end lost 2 bases, and 19 bases lay between the germline ends. Germline V gene lookup returns CDR1 DFQATT and CDR2 SNEGSKA (reference sequence). The CDR3 is 15 amino acids. CDR3 in amino acids: CSAPIPQGLTYEQYF. CDR3 DNA sequence: TGCAGTGCTCCAATACCACAGGGCCTAACCTACGAGCAGTACTTC.

The chain carries TRBV4-1 and TRBJ1-2; no definite D call. The CDR3 length is 15 residues. The germline gives CDR1 MGHRA, CDR2 YSYEKL. The V end lost 1 base, the J end lost 4 bases, and 13 bases lay between the germline ends. The DNA for the CDR3 is TGCGCCAGCAGCCAAGTCTCTACCCCGGGCTATGGCTACACCTTC. Protein product: CASSQVSTPGYGYTF.

This clonotype was picked up many times. The chain is built from TRBV7-9 and TRBJ2-1; D may be TRBD2 (5 bases). CDR1 and CDR2 (germline): SEHNR, FQNEAQ (reference sequence). CDR3 size: 15 residues. With 5 bases removed from V and 5 bases from J, the gap between germline ends came to 16 bases. CDR3 residues: CASSPISGTHNEQFF. The DNA of the CDR3 is TGTGCCAGCAGCCCAATCAGCGGCACGCACAATGAGCAGTTCTTC.

The V gene is TRBV29-1, the J gene TRBJ1-1; 7 positions match TRBD1. Germline-derived CDR1 and CDR2 are SQVTM and ANQGSEA. The CDR3 contains 14 residues. The trim removed 5 bases at V and 4 bases at J, leaving 10 bases unmatched. The DNA of the CDR3 is TGCAGCGTTTGGGGAGGGGGACAGATCACTGAAGCTTTCTTT. This codes for CSVWGGGQITEAFF.

The genes are TRBV4-2 and TRBJ2-1; D uncertain. The V end was cut by 2 bases, the J end by 4 bases, with 12 bases between. This CDR3 contains 15 residues. Germline CDR1 is LGHNA and CDR2 is YNFKEQ. CDR3 nucleotide sequence: TGTGCCAGCAGCCAATACGACCGATCGTACAATGAGCAGTTCTTC. Its translation: CASSQYDRSYNEQFF.

In this sample, this clonotype turned up many times. The chain is built from TRBV21-1 and TRBJ2-2; the table assigns TRBD1, which was not confirmed against the DNA. TRBV21-1 is reported as a pseudogene. CDR3 length: 17 residues. The CDR3, as DNA: TGTGCCAGCACCCCGGTCCCGGGACAGGGCGACACCGGGGAGCTGTTTTTT. This sequence encodes CASTPVPGQGDTGELFF.

This clonotype was counted at least ten times. The chain is built from TRBV18 and TRBJ2-2, with 8 bases matching TRBD2. Germline V gives CDR1 KGHSH, CDR2 LQKENI. CDR3 size: 16 residues. J lost 2 bases, V lost 3 bases, and 5 bases had no gene match. The CDR3 DNA follows: TGTGCCAGCTCACCGGCAGCGGGAGAAAACACCGGGGAGCTGTTTTTT. It specifies CASSPAAGENTGELFF.

This clonotype was seen only a few times. The rearrangement links TRBV6-1 to TRBJ1-2; tentative D call: TRBD1 (5 bases). The V gene lost 2 bases and the J gene lost 2 bases, with 12 bases spanning the gap. This CDR3 has 15 residues. Looked up from germline, CDR1 is MNHNS and CDR2 is SASEGT. As DNA, the CDR3 is TGTGCCAGCAGTGAATGGAGGGGTTCCAACTATGGCTACACCTTC. Its translation: CASSEWRGSNYGYTF.

This clonotype was picked up many times. The chain links TRBV29-1 to TRBJ2-1, with TRBD2 matching 11 bases. V was clipped by 6 bases and J by 4 bases; unmatched bases: 5. The CDR3 is made up of 14 amino acids. The V gene's germline CDR1 is SQVTM and CDR2 ANQGSEA. CDR3 nucleotides: TGCAGCGTCCGAACTAGCGGGAGATACAATGAGCAGTTCTTC. Its translation is CSVRTSGRYNEQFF.

The chain is built from TRBV9 and TRBJ2-7; D might be TRBD1 (5 bases). This CDR3 comprises 15 residues. Trimming took 0 bases from V and 5 from J, leaving 15 bases between them. CDR1 SGDLS and CDR2 YYNGEE come from the germline V gene. The CDR3 is CASSVGGTAVDEQYF. In DNA, the CDR3 is TGTGCCAGCAGCGTAGGGGGCACGGCGGTCGACGAGCAGTACTTC.

The chain couples TRBV12-3 or TRBV12-4 to TRBJ2-1; D may be TRBD1 (6 bases). Trimming shortened V by 1 base and J by 7 bases, and 14 bases separated the two germline ends. This CDR3 region has 15 residues. This chain's CDR3 is CASSLGGGVLNEQFF. In DNA form, the CDR3 reads TGTGCCAGCAGTTTAGGAGGGGGTGTTTTGAATGAGCAGTTCTTC.

This clonotype was counted only a few times. The J gene is TRBJ1-1, the V gene TRBV7-6; TRBD1 matches 8 bases. J gave up 4 bases and V 5 bases, and 3 bases lay outside the gene matches. CDR1 is SGHVS and CDR2 is FNYEAQ in the germline V gene. The CDR3 has 13 residues. The CDR3 reads CASSPTGATEAFF. DNA of the CDR3: TGTGCCAGCAGCCCGACAGGGGCCACTGAAGCTTTCTTT.

The table lists this clonotype with many counts. The chain joins TRBV29-1 to TRBJ2-7, with D perhaps TRBD1 (5 bases). The CDR3 loop spans 14 amino acids. The germline V gene has CDR1 SQVTM and CDR2 ANQGSEA. V lost 6 bases and J lost 2, with 17 bases in between. CDR3 in DNA: TGCAGCGTGGTGGGTGTTGGGGCCGCCTACGAGCAGTACTTC. Its protein product is CSVVGVGAAYEQYF.

At least ten counts were recorded for this clonotype. The chain joins TRBV7-2 to TRBJ2-1, with 9 bases that match TRBD1. V shed 3 bases and J 8 bases; nucleotides not matched to a gene: 8. This CDR3 spans 15 amino acids. Germline values: CDR1 SGHTA, CDR2 FQGNSA. CDR3 region: CASSFTGGIGDEQFF. CDR3 sequence (DNA): TGTGCCAGCAGCTTTACAGGGGGCATCGGGGATGAGCAGTTCTTC.